The present T cell receptor (beta chain) was sequenced within a study of metastatic and nonmetastatic thyroid tumors. About the study: Repertoires from malignant and benign thyroid patients were compared across blood and tumor or nodule tissue.

Trimming took 6 bases from V and 10 from J; bases not matched to a gene: 3. CDR3 size: 12 residues. Among the patients, none had received any treatment before thyroid surgery. In the authors' workflow: To classify distant metastasis in papillary thyroid cancer, a model was built from CDR3 differences across clinicopathological groups. TCRdb reprocessed the PCR reads using MiXCR. The V and J calls come from TCRdb's annotation, not from the publication. Counted here are 30,000 or so clones, approximately 25% occurring once; the ten biggest clones make up 7% to 10%. V usage is TRBV12-3 or TRBV12-4 and J usage is TRBJ2-1; TRBD2 matches at 10 bases. Sequencing was performed on blood. The source is a female donor with papillary thyroid cancer or a benign thyroid nodule (not recorded which). Some clones in this sample may be carry-over from other donors' samples. CDR3 bases: TGTGCCAGCAGACTAGCGGGGAGGGAGCAGTTCTTC. It specifies CASRLAGREQFF.